The rows below give T cell receptor beta chains drawn from one sample of a study of T-cell reconstitution after alpha-beta-depleted transplantation in children. Using its own MiXCR run on the PCR reads, TCRdb lists one record per CDR3 protein. The profile shows some 110,000 distinct CDR3 sequences, approximately 10% of them singletons. The source material was PBMCs, sampled before TCRalphabeta/CD19-depleted stem cell transplant. Receptors were obtained from a boy younger than 10 with acute lymphoblastic leukemia, due to receive a stem cell transplant. CDR3s include the opening cysteine and the closing phenylalanine or tryptophan. Fields, in order: D gene, J gene, clone size, V gene, CDR3 DNA, CDR3 protein. D genes are given only for firm matches. The listing skips clone size in some rows; elsewhere it reads once, few, many or a size class.

d_call: -; j_call: TRBJ2-3; clone_size: few; v_call: TRBV10-3; cdr3_nt: TGTGCCACCTACGGCGGTGGCACAGATACGCAGTATTTT; cdr3_aa: CATYGGGTDTQYF
d_call: TRBD1; j_call: TRBJ2-1; clone_size: few; v_call: TRBV18; cdr3_nt: TGTGCCAGCTCACAGGGGGGACAGGGGAGCAATGAGCAGTTCTTC; cdr3_aa: CASSQGGQGSNEQFF
d_call: -; j_call: TRBJ2-3; clone_size: few; v_call: TRBV20-1; cdr3_nt: TGCAGTGCTAGAGTGGCGGAAACAGGCGGAGATACGCAGTATTTT; cdr3_aa: CSARVAETGGDTQYF
d_call: -; j_call: TRBJ2-1; clone_size: -; v_call: TRBV5-1; cdr3_nt: TGCGCCAGCAGCTTGTTCGTCTTCAGCTCCTACAATGAGCAGTTCTTC; cdr3_aa: CASSLFVFSSYNEQFF
d_call: -; j_call: TRBJ1-5; clone_size: few; v_call: TRBV6-1; cdr3_nt: TGTGCCACCTATGTGGGTAACAATCAGCCCCAGCATTTT; cdr3_aa: CATYVGNNQPQHF
d_call: -; j_call: TRBJ1-2; clone_size: many; v_call: TRBV6-1; cdr3_nt: TGTGCCAGCAGTGAAGCATGGGGTTCCCCCCGCTATGGCTACACCTTC; cdr3_aa: CASSEAWGSPRYGYTF
d_call: TRBD1; j_call: TRBJ2-7; clone_size: -; v_call: TRBV20-1; cdr3_nt: TGCAGTGCCCAGCCGTTAGGGGGCGGAGACCTACGAGAGCAGTACTTC; cdr3_aa: CSAQPLGGGDLREQYF
d_call: -; j_call: TRBJ1-3; clone_size: -; v_call: TRBV5-1; cdr3_nt: TGCGCCAGCAGCTTGGATGACCCGAGCTCTGGAAACACCATATATTTT; cdr3_aa: CASSLDDPSSGNTIYF
d_call: -; j_call: TRBJ2-5; clone_size: few; v_call: TRBV18; cdr3_nt: TGTGCCAGCTCACAAGGAGAGACCCAGTACTTC; cdr3_aa: CASSQGETQYF
d_call: -; j_call: TRBJ1-5; clone_size: -; v_call: TRBV12-3/TRBV12-4; cdr3_nt: TGTGCCAGCAGCCCCAGCCCCGACGGCAATCAGCCCCAGCATTTT; cdr3_aa: CASSPSPDGNQPQHF
d_call: TRBD1; j_call: TRBJ1-1; clone_size: -; v_call: TRBV7-2; cdr3_nt: TGTGCCAGCAGCCCACCGACAGGGGAGAACACTGAAGCTTTCTTT; cdr3_aa: CASSPPTGENTEAFF
d_call: -; j_call: TRBJ1-2; clone_size: many; v_call: TRBV6-6; cdr3_nt: TGTGCCAGCAGCCGAGGGGAAGCCTATGGCTACACCTTC; cdr3_aa: CASSRGEAYGYTF
d_call: -; j_call: TRBJ2-1; clone_size: many; v_call: TRBV24-1; cdr3_nt: TGTGCCACCAGTGATTCATACAGGGACGTATATGAGCAGTTCTTC; cdr3_aa: CATSDSYRDVYEQFF
d_call: -; j_call: TRBJ2-2; clone_size: -; v_call: TRBV20-1; cdr3_nt: TGCAGTGCAGGGGAGGCAGTGGAGCTGTTTTTT; cdr3_aa: CSAGEAVELFF
d_call: -; j_call: TRBJ2-5; clone_size: -; v_call: TRBV2; cdr3_nt: TGTGCCAGCAGTGAAGTTGAGACCCAGTACTTC; cdr3_aa: CASSEVETQYF
d_call: TRBD2; j_call: TRBJ2-2; clone_size: few; v_call: TRBV20-1; cdr3_nt: TGCAGTGCTCAACGGGTAGGACTAGTAGGCACCGGGGAGCTGTTTTTT; cdr3_aa: CSAQRVGLVGTGELFF
d_call: TRBD1; j_call: TRBJ1-1; clone_size: few; v_call: TRBV20-1; cdr3_nt: TGCAGTGCTAGAGATCTTGAGATACAGGGGGAAACTGAAGCTTTCTTT; cdr3_aa: CSARDLEIQGETEAFF
d_call: TRBD1; j_call: TRBJ2-7; clone_size: -; v_call: TRBV12-3/TRBV12-4; cdr3_nt: TGTGCCAGCAGTGCCGGGACAGGGGGAAGGTACGAGCAGTACTTC; cdr3_aa: CASSAGTGGRYEQYF
d_call: TRBD2; j_call: TRBJ2-1; clone_size: few; v_call: TRBV2; cdr3_nt: TGTGCCAGCAGGGAAGCGGGAGGGCCCTTCTCCTACAATGAGCAGTTCTTC; cdr3_aa: CASREAGGPFSYNEQFF
d_call: TRBD2; j_call: TRBJ2-7; clone_size: few; v_call: TRBV6-1; cdr3_nt: TGTGCCAGCGTCGACGACCCAAGACTAGCGGCGCTCTACGGCGAGCAGTACTTC; cdr3_aa: CASVDDPRLAALYGEQYF
d_call: TRBD1; j_call: TRBJ2-1; clone_size: -; v_call: TRBV6-1; cdr3_nt: TGTGCCAGCAGTCCCCGGGACAGGGAGGCTGAGCAGTTCTTC; cdr3_aa: CASSPRDREAEQFF
d_call: -; j_call: TRBJ2-5; clone_size: -; v_call: TRBV5-1; cdr3_nt: TGCGCCAGCAGCTTACTCCCCCAGAGGATGGAGACCCAGTACTTC; cdr3_aa: CASSLLPQRMETQYF
d_call: -; j_call: TRBJ1-1; clone_size: few; v_call: TRBV7-2; cdr3_nt: TGTGCCAGCAGCTTAGAGGTGGTACAGGGAGCTTTCTTT; cdr3_aa: CASSLEVVQGAFF
d_call: TRBD2; j_call: TRBJ2-5; clone_size: many; v_call: TRBV4-2; cdr3_nt: TGTGCCAGCAGCCACCTACTAGCGGGAGGGCCGGGGACCCAGTACTTC; cdr3_aa: CASSHLLAGGPGTQYF
d_call: TRBD2; j_call: TRBJ2-1; clone_size: many; v_call: TRBV7-9; cdr3_nt: TGTGCCAGCAGCTTTGTGCTAGCGGGAGGTGAGCAGTTCTTC; cdr3_aa: CASSFVLAGGEQFF
d_call: -; j_call: TRBJ2-5; clone_size: many; v_call: TRBV20-1; cdr3_nt: TGCAGTGTCGAAAGGCGCGAACAAGAGACCCAGTACTTC; cdr3_aa: CSVERREQETQYF
d_call: TRBD2; j_call: TRBJ2-2; clone_size: few; v_call: TRBV7-9; cdr3_nt: TGTGCCAGCAGCCCCGGGAAGCGGGGGTACACCGGGGAGCTGTTTTTT; cdr3_aa: CASSPGKRGYTGELFF
d_call: TRBD1; j_call: TRBJ2-5; clone_size: many; v_call: TRBV20-1; cdr3_nt: TGCAGTGCTCCGACAGGGGGGGAGGAGACCCAGTACTTC; cdr3_aa: CSAPTGGEETQYF